The clone carrying this T cell receptor (beta chain) was picked up a small number of times. Its matching antigen is unknown. Using quantitative 5'-RACE with molecular barcodes, the authors made TCR beta libraries. TCRdb called the 5' RACE reads again in MiXCR, with one record for every CDR3 protein. The table shows roughly 130,000 distinct CDR3 sequences, with roughly an eighth occurring only once. This specimen belongs to a study of CD8 T cells in ankylosing spondylitis. General study findings and limits: The clones that were linked to disease were reported to be significantly enriched in matched synovial fluid samples from ankylosing spondylitis patients. Relatively scarce in peripheral blood, disease-linked clones were CD8+. A TCR beta motif of several highly homologous variants appeared characteristic of ankylosing spondylitis blood.

Sequenced sample: blood, either unsorted or a sorted T cell fraction (not recorded which). The receptor comes from a female donor with ankylosing spondylitis or in good health (not recorded which).

CDR3: CASSQGTGHQPQHF. CDR3 sequence (DNA): TGTGCCAGCAGCCAAGGGACAGGACATCAGCCCCAGCATTTT. The chain is built from TRBV3-1 and TRBJ1-5; 7 nucleotides agree with TRBD1. Trimming cost V 1 base and J 5 bases; bases outside gene matches: 2. The length of the CDR3 is 14 residues. Per the germline V gene, CDR1 is LGHDT and CDR2 is YNNKEL (reference sequence).